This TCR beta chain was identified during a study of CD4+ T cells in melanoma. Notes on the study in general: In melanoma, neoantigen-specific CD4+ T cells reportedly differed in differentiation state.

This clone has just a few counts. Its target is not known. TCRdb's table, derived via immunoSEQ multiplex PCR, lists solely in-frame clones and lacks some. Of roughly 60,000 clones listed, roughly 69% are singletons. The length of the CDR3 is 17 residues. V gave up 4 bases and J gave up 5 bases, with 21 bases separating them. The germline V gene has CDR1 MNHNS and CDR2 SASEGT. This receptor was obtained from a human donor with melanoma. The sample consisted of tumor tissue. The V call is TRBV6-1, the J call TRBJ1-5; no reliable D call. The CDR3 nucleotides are TGTGCCAGCAGTGGTTACGGATCGACGGGATCTGATCAGCCCCAGCATTTT. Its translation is CASSGYGSTGSDQPQHF.